These 32 T cell receptor beta chains came from one sample sequenced in a study of persistence of HIV-infected CD4 T cells. Sequencing used immunoSEQ version 4 in survey mode. TCRdb's table, derived via immunoSEQ multiplex PCR, lists solely in-frame clones and lacks some. The sample lists 35,000 to 50,000 clones; more than 85% were seen once. Which antigens these TCRs recognize remains unknown. This nonspecific control used anti-CD3/anti-CD28 bead stimulation of CD4+ T cells. Sorting of responding CD4+ T cells relied on upregulated CD40 ligand together with CD69. Sample: CD4+ T cells sorted from PBMCs after roughly 18-hour stimulation, taken from a patient who received antiretroviral therapy. All receptors come from an adult man with HIV who was CMV-seropositive.

The chain links TRBV18 to TRBJ2-3; D is uncertain. CDR1 and CDR2 from the germline V gene are KGHSH and LQKENI. Trimming left V 2 bases short and J 2 bases short, with 8 bases between. This CDR3 region has 14 residues. CDR3 amino acids: CASSPKDDTDTQYF. DNA for the CDR3: TGTGCCAGCTCACCAAAGGACGACACAGATACGCAGTATTTT. The full variable domain, its missing parts supplied by reference TRBV18 and TRBJ2-3, is NAGVMQNPRHLVRRRGQEARLRCSPMKGHSHVYWYRQLPEEGLKFMVYLQKENIIDESGMPKERFSAEFPKEGPSILRIQQVVRGDSAAYFCASSPKDDTDTQYFGPGTRLTVL.

This chain joins TRBV5-1 and TRBJ2-4; 11 bases align to TRBD1. This CDR3 spans 16 amino acids. Per germline, CDR1 SGHRS and CDR2 YFSETQ. V was clipped by 4 bases and J by 6 bases; unmatched bases: 9. CDR3 bases: TGCGCCAGCAGCCCGGACAGGGGGCTCTTGGGAAACATTCAGTACTTC. Its protein product is CASSPDRGLLGNIQYF.

The chain carries TRBV6-5 and TRBJ2-7, with D possibly matching TRBD1 (5 bases). This CDR3 comprises 14 residues. Looked up from germline, CDR1 is MNHEY and CDR2 is SVGAGI. V was pared by 2 bases and J by 0 bases, with 8 bases between. The CDR3 coding sequence is TGTGCCAGCAGTTACGGACACCGCTCCTACGAGCAGTACTTC. Amino acid sequence: CASSYGHRSYEQYF.

V gene TRBV18 combines with J gene TRBJ1-5; the D gene is possibly TRBD1 (6 bases). From germline, CDR1 is KGHSH and CDR2 LQKENI. The CDR3 is made up of 14 amino acids. V was pared by 6 bases and J by 0 bases, with 9 bases between. This CDR3 is CASSRQDSNQPQHF. The CDR3, as DNA: TGTGCCAGCTCCCGACAGGATAGCAATCAGCCCCAGCATTTT.

A word on this clone: One end of the junction does not line up with germline, which may come from a read error. This sequence joins TRBV28 and TRBJ2-7, with 8 bases fitting TRBD1. The CDR3 consists of 12 residues. Germline V gene sequence: CDR1 MDHEN, CDR2 SYDVKM. CDR3 loop: CASSLGQGDLGF. As DNA, the CDR3 is TGTGCCAGCAGTTTAGGACAGGGCGATCTGGGCTTC.

The J gene is TRBJ1-6, the V gene TRBV28; D is unresolved. Germline CDR1 MDHEN, CDR2 SYDVKM. Trimming took 7 bases from V and 3 from J, leaving 10 bases between them. The CDR3 spans 14 residues. This CDR3 reads CASIRGIYNSPLHF. The CDR3 DNA reads as TGTGCCAGCATAAGAGGAATCTATAATTCACCCCTCCACTTT.

This clone came up once. The genes are TRBV30 and TRBJ2-7; 9 bases are a match to TRBD1. Germline CDR1 is GTSNPN and CDR2 is SVGIG (reference sequence). The CDR3 is 15 amino acids. The J segment lost 1 base and the V segment lost 7 bases, leaving 11 bases of the junction unmatched. The CDR3 nucleotides read TGTGCCTTACAAATCCCGGGACAGGGATCCTACGAGCAGTACTTC. Protein sequence: CALQIPGQGSYEQYF. Based on the CDR3 plus reference TRBV30 and TRBJ2-7, the full variable domain is SQTIHQWPATLVQPVGSPLSLECTVEGTSNPNLYWYRQAAGRGLQLLFYSVGIGQISSEVPQNLSASRPQDRQFILSSKKLLLSDSGFYLCALQIPGQGSYEQYFGPGTRLTVT.

The V gene is TRBV10-1, the J gene TRBJ2-3; no firm D call. Germline CDR1 and CDR2: WNHNN and SYGVQD (reference sequence). The CDR3 consists of 13 residues. V lost 6 bases to trimming and J lost 7 bases, with 14 bases between them. The CDR3 DNA is TGCGCCAGCAGCCTCCCTGACGGAAATACGCAGTATTTT. Its translation: CASSLPDGNTQYF.

The gene calls are TRBV28 and TRBJ2-3; D possibly matches TRBD1 or TRBD2 (6 bases each). V was pared by 7 bases and J by 0 bases, with 14 bases between. The CDR3 is made up of 15 amino acids. Germline assignment: CDR1 MDHEN and CDR2 SYDVKM. The CDR3 DNA follows: TGTGCCAGCATTGTTGGGGGGCCGAGCACAGATACGCAGTATTTT. This translates into CASIVGGPSTDTQYF.

This clone has more than one count but fewer than ten. At the DNA level, this CDR3 is encoded by other sequences in the same sample as well. The chain carries TRBV2 and TRBJ1-1; weak D call: TRBD1 (6 bases). This CDR3 has 13 residues. CDR1 is SNHLY, CDR2 FYNNEI, per germline. Trimming stripped 4 bases from V and 2 bases from J, with 8 bases between. In DNA form, the CDR3 reads TGTGCCAGCAGTGGCAGGGGAAACACTGAAGCTTTCTTT. This translates into CASSGRGNTEAFF.

This sequence joins TRBV5-1 and TRBJ1-1, with no clear D. The germline V gene encodes CDR1 SGHRS and CDR2 YFSETQ. There are 13 residues in the CDR3. Between the trimmed V and J ends, which lost 6 bases and 7 bases, there was a span of 16 bases. In DNA form, the CDR3 reads TGCGCCAGCAAGGAGGGTTGGTTTGATGAAGCTTTCTTT. It yields the protein CASKEGWFDEAFF.

This chain joins TRBV10-2 and TRBJ2-7; D is perhaps TRBD1 or TRBD2 (5 bases each). The CDR3 loop spans 14 amino acids. Germline V gene sequence: CDR1 WSHSY, CDR2 SAAADI. V was clipped by 6 bases and J by 2 bases, with 14 bases between them. The CDR3 sequence is CASRPGTDPYEQYF. The CDR3 nucleotides read TGCGCCAGCAGACCCGGGACGGATCCCTACGAGCAGTACTTC.

The V call is TRBV7-2, the J call TRBJ2-7; 10 positions match TRBD2. J lost 3 bases, V lost 3 bases, and 5 bases had no gene match. CDR1 SGHTA and CDR2 FQGNSA come from the germline V gene. CDR3 length: 15 amino acids. The CDR3 loop reads CASSFVAGGLYEQYF. In nucleotides, the CDR3 is TGTGCCAGCAGCTTCGTAGCGGGGGGCCTCTACGAGCAGTACTTC.

The CDR3 bases are TGTGCCAGCAGCTGGACTAGCGGGGGGATCATAACTACCTACAATGAGCAGTTCTTC. Its protein product is CASSWTSGGIITTYNEQFF. This chain links TRBV5-4 with TRBJ2-1; 14 bases are shared with TRBD2. Germline V gene sequence: CDR1 SGHNT, CDR2 YYREEE (reference sequence). With 3 bases clipped from V and 2 bases from J, the junction kept 10 bases outside the gene matches. The CDR3 has 19 residues.

This clone is labeled as medium-sized. This chain uses TRBV10-3 with TRBJ2-2; 8 bases align to TRBD2. The junction had 6 bases not matched to a gene; V was cut back by 5 bases and J by 4 bases. CDR3 length equals 15 residues. Per the germline V gene, CDR1 is ENHRY and CDR2 is SYGVKD. CDR3 DNA: TGTGCCATCAGTTCTGTCGGGGGGGGCACCGGGGAGCTGTTTTTT. It is translated as CAISSVGGGTGELFF.

The V gene is TRBV19, the J gene TRBJ1-6, with 9 bases that match TRBD1. The V and J ends lost 5 bases and 7 bases, in that order; junction bases with no gene match: 9. In germline, CDR1 is LNHDA, CDR2 SQIVND (reference sequence). This CDR3 has 16 amino acids. CDR3 bases: TGTGCCAGTAGTCCTACAGGGGGCTTGGGGAATTCACCCCTCCACTTT. Translating it yields CASSPTGGLGNSPLHF.

The chain uses TRBV20-1 and TRBJ2-7; D remains unclear. The germline CDR1 and CDR2 sequences are DFQATT and SNEGSKA (reference sequence). V was cut by 3 bases and J by 3 bases, with 3 bases left in between. The CDR3 sequence is 10 residues long. The CDR3 nucleotides are TGCAGTGCTAGGGACTACGAGCAGTACTTC. It yields the protein CSARDYEQYF.

This CDR3 reads CASSNPPGGPNEKLFF. The CDR3 DNA reads TGTGCCAGCAGTAACCCCCCTGGGGGCCCTAATGAAAAACTGTTTTTT. The chain has TRBV28 and TRBJ1-4, with TRBD1 as a possible D gene (6 bases). The CDR3 has 16 residues. V lost 5 bases and J lost 3, with 16 bases in between. CDR1 and CDR2 (germline): MDHEN, SYDVKM.

The J gene is TRBJ1-5, the V gene TRBV6-5, with 7 positions matching TRBD1. With 6 bases clipped from V and 4 bases from J, the junction kept 9 bases outside the gene matches. The CDR3 consists of 15 residues. Looked up from germline, CDR1 is MNHEY and CDR2 is SVGAGI. Here the CDR3 DNA reads TGTGCCAGCAGAATGGGACAGCAAGTTAATCAGCCCCAGCATTTT. Amino acid sequence: CASRMGQQVNQPQHF.

This clone was picked up one time. The gene calls are TRBV6-5 and TRBJ2-1, with D possibly TRBD2 on 6 matching bases. The CDR3 extends over 15 amino acids. Trimming removed 6 bases from V and 5 bases from J, with 17 bases in between. The germline V gene has CDR1 MNHEY and CDR2 SVGAGI. CDR3 DNA: TGTGCCAGCAGCCCCCCGGGGGTGGGCAACAATGAGCAGTTCTTC. Its protein is CASSPPGVGNNEQFF.

The CDR3 DNA is TGTGCAGTGGGACAGGGGTTGGCCGGGGAGCTGTTTTTT. Its translation: CAVGQGLAGELFF. J is TRBJ2-2 and V is TRBV27; 10 bases match TRBD1. Germline CDR1 MNHEY, CDR2 SMNVEV (reference sequence). The CDR3 consists of 13 residues.

The rearrangement joins TRBV6-5 to TRBJ1-5, with 10 bases matching TRBD1. Trimming cost V 7 bases and J 6 bases; bases outside gene matches: 9. Germline V lookup: CDR1 MNHEY, CDR2 SVGAGI. The CDR3 loop spans 15 amino acids. The CDR3 here is CASMILGQGSQPQHF. The CDR3 DNA is TGTGCCAGCATGATTCTGGGACAGGGGTCTCAGCCCCAGCATTTT.

This chain joins TRBV25-1 and TRBJ2-6; D remains ambiguous. Germline V gene data show CDR1 as MGHDK and CDR2 as SYGVNS. V lost 3 bases, J lost 2 bases, and 11 bases lay in between. The CDR3 is 16 residues long. The CDR3 is CASSESKWAGANVLTF. In DNA form, the CDR3 reads TGTGCCAGCAGTGAGTCCAAGTGGGCTGGGGCCAACGTCCTGACTTTC.

Concerning this clone: The identical CDR3 is also encoded by other nucleotide sequences in the sample. The CDR3 nucleotides read TGCGCCAGCAGCTTGGAGGGGAACACCGGGGAGCTGTTTTTT. This gives the protein CASSLEGNTGELFF. The chain uses TRBV5-1 and TRBJ2-2, with no clear D. The V end lost 0 bases, the J end lost 1 base, and 4 bases lay between the germline ends. This CDR3 comprises 14 residues. CDR1 and CDR2 (germline): SGHRS, YFSETQ.

This chain links TRBV28 with TRBJ2-7, with 8 bases aligning to TRBD1. This CDR3 is 16 amino acids long. V shed 6 bases, J shed 0 bases, and the junction held 10 bases outside the gene matches. CDR1 and CDR2 (germline): MDHEN, SYDVKM. DNA of the CDR3: TGTGCCAGCAGCGGGAGTTGGACAGGGATCTCCTACGAGCAGTACTTC. This sequence encodes CASSGSWTGISYEQYF.

V usage is TRBV7-9 and J usage is TRBJ2-7; D may be TRBD1 (6 bases). Germline V gene lookup returns CDR1 SEHNR and CDR2 FQNEAQ (reference sequence). V lost 2 bases, J lost 0 bases, and 8 bases lay in between. The CDR3 contains 14 residues. This chain's CDR3 is CASSLQGFSYEQYF. The CDR3 DNA is TGTGCCAGCAGCTTACAGGGGTTCTCCTACGAGCAGTACTTC.

The gene calls are TRBV4-1 and TRBJ1-1; D might be TRBD1 (5 bases). The CDR3 has 19 amino acids. The germline V gene has CDR1 MGHRA and CDR2 YSYEKL. V was shortened by 2 bases and J by 5 bases, with 27 bases between the two germline ends. The CDR3 coding sequence is TGCGCCAGCAGCCAACTTACCGGGCTCGTCGGACAACCTCGGACTGAAGCTTTCTTT. Encoded protein: CASSQLTGLVGQPRTEAFF.

V gene TRBV6-5 combines with J gene TRBJ1-2; D might be TRBD1 (5 bases). CDR3 size: 12 residues. Trimming took 8 bases from V and 7 from J, leaving 14 bases between them. The V gene's germline CDR1 is MNHEY and CDR2 SVGAGI. The DNA for the CDR3 is TGTGCCAGCCGAAGGGGTCATGGTGGCTACACCTTC. This codes for CASRRGHGGYTF.

V gene TRBV28 combines with J gene TRBJ2-1; TRBD2 matches at 10 bases. Germline CDR1 MDHEN, CDR2 SYDVKM. The CDR3 totals 17 residues. J lost 6 bases, V lost 5 bases, and 13 bases had no gene match. The CDR3 protein is CASSVGFRERGGNEQFF. CDR3 nucleotides: TGTGCCAGCAGTGTAGGGTTTAGGGAGCGGGGGGGCAATGAGCAGTTCTTC.

The gene calls are TRBV19 and TRBJ2-7, with 10 bases lining up with TRBD1. From germline, CDR1 is LNHDA and CDR2 SQIVND (reference sequence). V was pared by 5 bases and J by 6 bases, with 7 bases of the junction left unmatched. The CDR3 has 14 residues. The CDR3: CASSDRGQFGEQYF. The CDR3 nucleotides read TGTGCCAGTAGTGACAGGGGGCAATTCGGCGAGCAGTACTTC. Combining the CDR3 with reference TRBV19 and TRBJ2-7 gives the whole variable domain DGGITQSPKYLFRKEGQNVTLSCEQNLNHDAMYWYRQDPGQGLRLIYYSQIVNDFQKGDIAEGYSVSREKKESFPLTVTSAQKNPTAFYLCASSDRGQFGEQYFGPGTRLTVT.

The chain combines TRBV21-1 with TRBJ2-7; the table's D gene call, TRBD1, was not cross checked with the DNA. TRBV21-1 is a documented pseudogene. This CDR3 has 9 amino acids. The CDR3 bases are TGTGCCAGCGGACAGGCCGTCAGGTTC. Amino acids: CASGQAVRF.

CDR3 loop: CASSLWSSGGLAKNIQYF. The CDR3 bases are TGTGCCAGCAGCTTATGGTCTAGCGGGGGGCTAGCCAAAAACATTCAGTACTTC. This chain links TRBV7-2 with TRBJ2-4, with TRBD2 matching 11 bases. Germline trimming cut 2 bases from V and 0 bases from J; bases unmatched to any gene: 6. Germline CDR1 reads SGHTA; CDR2 reads FQGNSA. The CDR3 spans 18 residues.